A few counts support the clone carrying this T cell receptor (beta chain). The antigen is unknown. Trimming removed 5 bases at V and 6 bases at J, with 11 bases between. The V gene's germline CDR1 is SGHNT and CDR2 YENEEA. The CDR3 contains 12 residues. Treatment reported: roughly 11-day PBMC culture with coronavirus spike peptide pools or control peptides (ViraFEST assay). The sample belongs to a study of vaccination and CD4 T cells after COVID-19. Across the study: The convalescent population consisted of six males and four females, two of whom were of Hispanic ethnicity. Blood was drawn a median roughly 68 days post second dose, range 14 to 241.

Sequencing of cultured CD4+ T cell DNA used the Oncomine TCR Beta short-read assay. Each CDR3 protein gets one entry after TCRdb re-called the PCR reads with MiXCR. The repertoire holds fewer than 11,000 distinct CDR3 sequences, with 20% to 30% as singletons. The sequence derives from a human donor who received a COVID-19 vaccine. This specimen was CD4+ T cells from blood, cultured in vitro, taken before SARS-CoV-2 vaccination. The rearrangement joins TRBV11-3 to TRBJ2-7, with D perhaps matching TRBD2 (5 bases). CDR3 sequence: CASSPRRAEQYF. CDR3 nucleotide sequence: TGTGCCAGCAGCCCCCGGCGGGCCGAGCAGTACTTC.